The 17 T cell receptor beta chains presented below share a single source sample, sequenced in a study of control samples from healthy donors and cancer patients. TCRdb's table, derived via immunoSEQ multiplex PCR, lists solely in-frame clones and lacks some. This sample has around 170,000 clones, with more than 90% found just once. Sequenced: blood. The source of these receptors is a man aged 25 to 40 in good health.

In its sample, this clone was seen once. The chain is built from TRBV4-1 and TRBJ1-1; the match to TRBD1 covers 7 bases. CDR3 size: 15 residues. Germline lookup yields CDR1 MGHRA and CDR2 YSYEKL. The V gene end was trimmed by 0 bases and the J gene end by 2 bases; junction bases not matched to a gene: 3. The CDR3 is CASSQETGLNTEAFF. CDR3 in DNA: TGCGCCAGCAGCCAAGAGACAGGGCTAAACACTGAAGCTTTCTTT.

The V and J genes are TRBV7-9 and TRBJ2-7, with D perhaps given as TRBD1 or TRBD2 (6 bases each). Germline V lookup: CDR1 SEHNR, CDR2 FQNEAQ (reference sequence). V was cut by 3 bases and J by 5 bases, with 17 bases left in between. The CDR3 has 15 residues. CDR3 DNA: TGTGCCAGCAGCTTGAGATACGGGGGCCGGGACGAGCAGTACTTC. Its translation is CASSLRYGGRDEQYF.

This chain connects TRBV10-3 to TRBJ2-2; D is undetermined. Trimming took 2 bases from V and 2 from J, leaving 18 bases between them. This CDR3 is 18 amino acids long. Germline loops: CDR1 ENHRY, CDR2 SYGVKD. Written as DNA, the CDR3 is TGTGCCATCAGTGAGGCATCACGCGTAGACGTAAACACCGGGGAGCTGTTTTTT. It is translated as CAISEASRVDVNTGELFF.

V and J are TRBV10-2 and TRBJ2-7; a weak D match, TRBD2 (6 bases). The CDR3 runs 15 residues. V lost 10 bases to trimming and J lost 1 base, with 20 bases between them. The germline gives CDR1 WSHSY, CDR2 SAAADI. CDR3 protein: CATKEGPKISYEQYF. The CDR3 region has the DNA TGCGCCACCAAGGAGGGACCGAAAATTTCCTACGAGCAGTACTTC.

The chain uses TRBV7-2 and TRBJ2-3; D not resolved. The CDR3 contains 15 residues. Germline-derived CDR1 and CDR2 are SGHTA and FQGNSA. Trimming stripped 1 base from V and 4 bases from J, with 12 bases between. The CDR3 DNA reads as TGTGCCAGCAGCTTAGGATCCTATCCTCCAGATACGCAGTATTTT. This codes for CASSLGSYPPDTQYF.

This clone was detected only once. The chain links TRBV7-9 to TRBJ1-3, with 7 bases fitting TRBD1. Germline CDR1 SEHNR, CDR2 FQNEAQ (reference sequence). The V segment lost 4 bases and the J segment 2 bases; nucleotides outside the gene matches: 8. The length of the CDR3 is 16 residues. The CDR3 DNA reads as TGTGCCAGCAGCTCGGGATCCGGGACAGCTGGAAACACCATATATTTT. This encodes CASSSGSGTAGNTIYF. Supplemented by reference TRBV7-9 and TRBJ1-3, the full variable domain reads DTGVSQNPRHKITKRGQNVTFRCDPISEHNRLYWYRQTLGQGPEFLTYFQNEAQLEKSRLLSDRFSAERPKGSFSTLEIQRTEQGDSAMYLCASSSGSGTAGNTIYFGEGSWLTVV.

This clone has more than one count but fewer than ten. This chain uses TRBV7-2 with TRBJ2-7; 8 nucleotides agree with TRBD1. Losses at the gene ends were 8 bases for V and 3 bases for J; bases not matched to a gene: 9. The length of the CDR3 is 14 residues. Germline V gene data show CDR1 as SGHTA and CDR2 as FQGNSA. The CDR3 sequence is CASYAGGGNYEQYF. CDR3 nucleotides: TGTGCCAGCTATGCAGGGGGCGGTAACTACGAGCAGTACTTC.

The chain recombines TRBV7-8 with TRBJ1-2; weak D call: TRBD1 (5 bases). Looked up from germline, CDR1 is SGHVS and CDR2 is FQNEAQ. The CDR3 is made up of 16 amino acids. Trimming removed 5 bases from V and 1 base from J, with 17 bases in between. The CDR3 region is CASSIGDLPHNYGYTF. CDR3 nucleotide sequence: TGTGCCAGCAGCATCGGGGACCTGCCACATAACTATGGCTACACCTTC.

This clone was picked up a small number of times. The chain has TRBV19 and TRBJ1-2; D is possibly TRBD1 (5 bases). The germline CDR1 and CDR2 sequences are LNHDA and SQIVND (reference sequence). CDR3 length equals 15 residues. The germline V and J ends were trimmed by 3 bases and 8 bases, with 19 bases remaining between them. DNA of the CDR3: TGTGCCAGTAGTATTAGACTGGACGGCGGGGGAGGCTACACCTTC. It is translated as CASSIRLDGGGGYTF.

The rearrangement uses TRBV12-3 or TRBV12-4 and TRBJ2-3; maybe TRBD1 (6 bases). V was trimmed by 2 bases and J by 5 bases, leaving 8 bases between them. This CDR3 has 13 amino acids. The CDR3 DNA reads TGTGCCAGCAGTTTAACAGGGAGAGATACGCAGTATTTT. Translation gives CASSLTGRDTQYF.

The V call is TRBV3-1 (or the pseudogene TRBV3-2), the J call TRBJ2-1; tentative D call: TRBD2 (6 bases). Deletions cut 6 bases from V and 3 bases from J, with 15 bases between. Germline CDR1 and CDR2: LGHDT and YNNKEL (reference sequence). The CDR3 extends over 15 amino acids. The CDR3 bases are TGTGCCAGCAGGCCGGGAGCGGTAAACTACAATGAGCAGTTCTTC. Amino acids: CASRPGAVNYNEQFF.

This chain connects TRBV5-1 to TRBJ1-1, with TRBD1 identical over 7 bases. Trimming at V came to 5 bases and at J to 0 bases, leaving 10 bases not matched to a gene. There are 16 residues in the CDR3. Per germline, CDR1 SGHRS and CDR2 YFSETQ. The CDR3 DNA is TGCGCCAGCAGGCGACAGGGAGGGGGCCTGAACACTGAAGCTTTCTTT. It specifies CASRRQGGGLNTEAFF. Variable domain in full (rest from reference TRBV5-1 and TRBJ1-1): KAGVTQTPRYLIKTRGQQVTLSCSPISGHRSVSWYQQTPGQGLQFLFEYFSETQRNKGNFPGRFSGRQFSNSRSEMNVSTLELGDSALYLCASRRQGGGLNTEAFFGQGTRLTVV.

The genes are TRBV4-2 and TRBJ1-3; maybe TRBD1 (5 bases). V lost 4 bases and J lost 4, with 14 bases in between. The germline gives CDR1 LGHNA, CDR2 YNFKEQ. The CDR3 runs 15 residues. The CDR3 DNA is TGTGCCAGCAGCCCCCGGGACCGGGGGGGAAACACCATATATTTT. Residues: CASSPRDRGGNTIYF.

J is TRBJ1-2 and V is TRBV2, with a weak D call TRBD1 (5 bases). The CDR3 sequence is 15 residues long. The V gene lost 4 bases and the J gene lost 4 bases, with 16 bases spanning the gap. CDR1 is SNHLY, CDR2 FYNNEI, per germline. The CDR3 DNA is TGTGCCAGCAGTGTCTCGGGGGACCCGAGCTATGGCTACACCTTC. Translating gives CASSVSGDPSYGYTF.

The chain couples TRBV15 to TRBJ1-6; TRBD1 matches 9 bases. Germline-derived CDR1 and CDR2 are LNHNV and YYDKDF (reference sequence). The CDR3 is 14 amino acids. V was clipped by 6 bases and J by 8 bases; unmatched bases: 5. The CDR3, as DNA: TGTGCCACCAGTCCGGACAGGGGATATTCACCCCTCCACTTT. Protein: CATSPDRGYSPLHF.

The chain has TRBV4-3 and TRBJ1-2, with a weak D call TRBD1 (6 bases). The CDR3 runs 14 residues. The V end lost 5 bases, the J end lost 4 bases, and 14 bases lay between the germline ends. CDR1 is LGHNA and CDR2 is YSLEER in the germline V gene. CDR3 nucleotide sequence: TGCGCCAGCAGCGAATCCGGGACAATCTATGGCTACACCTTC. Translation: CASSESGTIYGYTF.

This chain uses TRBV28 with TRBJ1-4; D not resolved. CDR3 length equals 17 residues. Germline loops: CDR1 MDHEN, CDR2 SYDVKM. V lost 6 bases and J lost 5, with 22 bases in between. The CDR3 DNA follows: TGTGCCAGCAGCCCTGTGCGGGGAGGAGGGTGGAATGAAAAACTGTTTTTT. Translation: CASSPVRGGGWNEKLFF.